The T cell receptor beta chain under discussion was sequenced for a study of cytomegalovirus exposure and HLA in healthy donors. Study-wide results and caveats: Later analysis identified several of the most significant clusters that appeared linked to common viral pathogens. Another analysis was done later, and it associated 15,000 to 20,000 TCR beta sequences with HLA alleles at 0.05 false discovery rate. What a later analysis reportedly showed was that an Asian-associated ancestry cluster had fewer N-insertions than the roughly 720-donor mean.

13 Jbeta primers and 60 Vbeta primers were used for the PCR. The table came from immunoSEQ multiplex PCR; TCRdb's copy has only in-frame clones and leaves some out. The sample has just under 80,000 clones, and its top ten clones hold 3.5% to 4.5%. As for this clone: What it recognizes is unknown.

The CDR3 sequence is 17 residues long. Germline CDR1 is MGHDK and CDR2 is SYGVNS. Trimming removed 6 bases from V and 6 bases from J; junction bases left unmatched: 14. The sample taken for sequencing was PBMCs. The V gene is TRBV25-1, the J gene TRBJ2-2; the match to TRBD1 covers 9 bases. The TCR originated in a man younger than 35 in good health and CMV-seropositive. The CDR3 region is CASSEVPRTGVPGELFF. The CDR3 DNA reads as TGTGCCAGCAGCGAAGTACCGCGGACAGGGGTTCCCGGGGAGCTGTTTTTT.